A selection of T cell receptor beta chains follows, all from one sample in a study of blood T cells in healthy people across ages. A single record per CDR3 protein comes from TCRdb applying MiXCR to the 5' RACE reads. The table has 1.5 million to 2 million distinct CDR3 sequences, roughly 30% seen once. What was sequenced was blood. These receptors were taken from a woman in her twenties or thirties in good health. The conserved cysteine and the conserved F or W are not part of the CDR3 here.

>TRBV5-5
ASSLAGQGISYEQY
>TRBV5-8
ASSLGAGPYNEQF
>TRBV30
AWSATGPSYEQY
>TRBV2
ASSEARGGHNEQF
>TRBV12-3/TRBV12-4
AAGRTDAQY
>TRBV27
ACSLTGPGTTNEKLF
>TRBV27
ASSPQGDLSKQF
>TRBV5-1
ASSLAQGTAYEQY
>TRBV3-1
ASSQFPGPQQF
>TRBV20-1
SAMNTEAF
>TRBV20-1
SATLETEAF